The T cell receptor (beta chain) described here comes from a study of siplizumab effects on memory and regulatory T cells. The table came from immunoSEQ multiplex PCR; TCRdb's copy has only in-frame clones and leaves some out. The sample lists roughly 120,000 clones, under 95% occurring once. The sequenced sample was Tregs sorted from blood. This sequence was found in a human donor in good health.

The CDR3, as DNA: TGTGCCTGGGCCACATCGGGGAGCCAGCCCCAGCATTTT. Protein: CAWATSGSQPQHF. The chain is built from TRBV30 and TRBJ1-5; no definite D call. The ends were cut back, 5 bases at V and 7 bases at J, with 15 bases in the middle. Germline V CDR1 and CDR2: GTSNPN, SVGIG (reference sequence). The CDR3 totals 13 residues.